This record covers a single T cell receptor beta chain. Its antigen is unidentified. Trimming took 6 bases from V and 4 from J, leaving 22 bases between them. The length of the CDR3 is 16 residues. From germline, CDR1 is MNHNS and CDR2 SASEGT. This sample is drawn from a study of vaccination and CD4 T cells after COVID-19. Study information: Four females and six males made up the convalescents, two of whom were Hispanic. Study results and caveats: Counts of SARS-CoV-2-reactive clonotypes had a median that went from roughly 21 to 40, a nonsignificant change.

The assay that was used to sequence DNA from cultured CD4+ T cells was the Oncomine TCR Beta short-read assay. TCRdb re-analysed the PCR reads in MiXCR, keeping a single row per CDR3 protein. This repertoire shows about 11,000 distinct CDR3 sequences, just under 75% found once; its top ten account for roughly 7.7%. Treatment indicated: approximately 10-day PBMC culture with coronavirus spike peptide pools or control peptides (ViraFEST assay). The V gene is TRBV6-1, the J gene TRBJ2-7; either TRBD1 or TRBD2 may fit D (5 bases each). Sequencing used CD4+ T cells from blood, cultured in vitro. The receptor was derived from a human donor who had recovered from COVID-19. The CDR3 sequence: CASSGTSTRFPYEQYF. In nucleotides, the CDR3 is TGTGCCAGCAGCGGGACGTCCACTCGCTTCCCTTACGAGCAGTACTTC.